Presented here are 25 T cell receptor beta chains from one specimen sequenced in a study of cytomegalovirus exposure and HLA in healthy donors. Here immunoSEQ multiplex PCR was the method, and the copy in TCRdb shows in-frame clones only, minus some. The sample lists about 90,000 clones, roughly 84% seen once, with around 10% in the top ten. Input material: PBMCs. The source is a woman under 30 in good health and CMV-seropositive.

This clone has a single count. This chain links TRBV9 with TRBJ1-3, with D possibly being TRBD1 (5 bases). Germline loops: CDR1 SGDLS, CDR2 YYNGEE. This CDR3 comprises 13 residues. Trimming left V 3 bases short and J 3 bases short, with 7 bases between. CDR3 sequence (DNA): TGTGCCAGCAGCGCGGGGGATGGAAACACCATATATTTT. Its translation: CASSAGDGNTIYF.

The chain couples TRBV5-1 to TRBJ2-1; 10 nucleotides match TRBD2. This CDR3 region has 16 residues. V lost 4 bases, J lost 6 bases, and 10 bases stayed unmatched. Germline loops: CDR1 SGHRS, CDR2 YFSETQ. Here the CDR3 reads CASSHAGSGGFNEQFF. DNA of the CDR3: TGCGCCAGCAGCCATGCGGGTAGCGGGGGGTTCAATGAGCAGTTCTTC.

The chain combines TRBV28 with TRBJ1-1; no clear D gene. The V end was cut by 5 bases, the J end by 0 bases, with 7 bases between. Germline values: CDR1 MDHEN, CDR2 SYDVKM. The CDR3 is 13 residues long. The CDR3 sequence is CASSGQMNTEAFF. The CDR3 nucleotides are TGTGCCAGCAGTGGGCAGATGAACACTGAAGCTTTCTTT.

This clone showed up just a few times. This chain links TRBV6-5 with TRBJ1-2, with 7 bases that match TRBD1. The J segment lost 8 bases and the V segment lost 5 bases, leaving 11 bases of the junction unmatched. This CDR3 contains 14 residues. Germline CDR1 is MNHEY and CDR2 is SVGAGI. This CDR3 reads CASSSPGQSWGYTF. The CDR3 bases are TGTGCCAGCAGTAGCCCGGGACAGTCTTGGGGCTACACCTTC.

This clone was seen a single time. The chain combines TRBV9 with TRBJ2-5, with D maybe TRBD1 (6 bases). The V gene's germline CDR1 is SGDLS and CDR2 YYNGEE. There are 14 residues in the CDR3. The ends were cut back, 3 bases at V and 5 bases at J, with 14 bases in the middle. This CDR3 is CASSEGHPGETQYF. CDR3 bases: TGTGCCAGCAGCGAGGGACACCCGGGGGAGACCCAGTACTTC. Filled out from reference TRBV9 and TRBJ2-5, the complete variable domain reads DSGVTQTPKHLITATGQRVTLRCSPRSGDLSVYWYQQSLDQGLQFLIQYYNGEERAKGNILERFSAQQFPDLHSELNLSSLELGDSALYFCASSEGHPGETQYFGPGTRLLVL.

The chain uses TRBV7-3 and TRBJ1-2; 7 positions match TRBD1. Per the germline V gene, CDR1 is SGHTA and CDR2 is FQGTGA. This CDR3 has 13 residues. With 5 bases clipped from V and 4 bases from J, the junction kept 4 bases outside the gene matches. CDR3 sequence: CASSLGTVYGYTF. As DNA, the CDR3 is TGTGCCAGCAGCCTAGGGACAGTCTATGGCTACACCTTC. The whole variable domain, remainder taken from reference TRBV7-3 and TRBJ1-2, is GAGVSQTPSNKVTEKGKYVELRCDPISGHTALYWYRQSLGQGPEFLIYFQGTGAADDSGLPNDRFFAVRPEGSVSTLKIQRTERGDSAVYLCASSLGTVYGYTFGSGTRLTVV.

On this clone itself: One end of the junction varies from germline; a read error may be responsible. The chain combines TRBV2 with TRBJ2-5; tentative D call: TRBD2 (5 bases). CDR3 length: 11 residues. The germline V gene encodes CDR1 SNHLY and CDR2 FYNNEI. The CDR3: CASRGWESQYF. DNA of the CDR3: TGTGCCAGCAGGGGGTGGGAGAGCCAGTACTTC.

The chain carries TRBV5-1 and TRBJ1-3; maybe TRBD1 (5 bases). V shed 3 bases and J shed 7 bases, with 17 bases lying between them. Germline CDR1 reads SGHRS; CDR2 reads YFSETQ. The CDR3 covers 15 residues. CDR3: CASSYYTGEGNTIYF. The CDR3 bases are TGCGCCAGCAGCTACTACACAGGAGAAGGGAACACCATATATTTT. Full variable domain (outside the CDR3, taken from reference TRBV5-1 and TRBJ1-3): KAGVTQTPRYLIKTRGQQVTLSCSPISGHRSVSWYQQTPGQGLQFLFEYFSETQRNKGNFPGRFSGRQFSNSRSEMNVSTLELGDSALYLCASSYYTGEGNTIYFGEGSWLTVV.

The J gene is TRBJ1-4, the V gene TRBV6-5; tentative D call: TRBD1 (6 bases). The CDR3 has 15 amino acids. V was pared by 0 bases and J by 7 bases, with 12 bases between. CDR1 MNHEY and CDR2 SVGAGI come from the germline V gene. The DNA for the CDR3 is TGTGCCAGCAGTTACTCAAGACAGGCGGGTGAAAAACTGTTTTTT. This codes for CASSYSRQAGEKLFF.

The gene calls are TRBV29-1 and TRBJ2-3; TRBD1 might be the D (5 bases). V lost 3 bases and J 1 base, leaving 8 bases between the germline ends. CDR3 length equals 13 residues. Germline V CDR1 and CDR2: SQVTM, ANQGSEA. The CDR3 region is CSVDPRGTDTQYF. Here the CDR3 DNA reads TGCAGCGTTGACCCCAGGGGCACAGATACGCAGTATTTT.

The chain employs TRBV28 and TRBJ2-5; 7 bases map to TRBD2. This CDR3 comprises 12 residues. Per the germline V gene, CDR1 is MDHEN and CDR2 is SYDVKM. Trimming cost V 10 bases and J 0 bases; bases outside gene matches: 2. In DNA form, the CDR3 reads TGTGCCACCCTAGCGGACCAAGAGACCCAGTACTTC. Residues: CATLADQETQYF. Filled out from reference TRBV28 and TRBJ2-5, the complete variable domain reads DVKVTQSSRYLVKRTGEKVFLECVQDMDHENMFWYRQDPGLGLRLIYFSYDVKMKEKGDIPEGYSVSREKKERFSLILESASTNQTSMYLCATLADQETQYFGPGTRLLVL.

V and J are TRBV4-3 and TRBJ2-2; TRBD1 agrees at 9 bases. V was pared by 3 bases and J by 5 bases, with 4 bases of the junction left unmatched. The CDR3 loop spans 15 amino acids. The germline gives CDR1 LGHNA, CDR2 YSLEER. The CDR3 region is CASSHRTGDTGELFF. CDR3 nucleotides: TGCGCCAGCAGCCATCGGACAGGGGATACCGGGGAGCTGTTTTTT.

CDR3 nucleotide sequence: TGTGCCAGCAGTGTGGCGGGTCCCGTCTGGGGGCAGTTCTTC. Its protein product is CASSVAGPVWGQFF. The chain carries TRBV13 and TRBJ2-1, with D possibly matching TRBD2 (5 bases). V lost 6 bases, J lost 12 bases, and 21 bases lay in between. Germline assignment: CDR1 PRHDT and CDR2 FYEKMQ (reference sequence). The CDR3 spans 14 residues.

The chain carries TRBV19 and TRBJ2-1; TRBD1 aligns across 8 bases. The ends lost 8 bases at V and 6 bases at J; junction bases unmatched: 6. This CDR3 contains 13 residues. Germline assignment: CDR1 LNHDA and CDR2 SQIVND (reference sequence). CDR3 loop: CASGTGYTNEQFF. The CDR3 coding sequence is TGTGCCAGTGGGACAGGTTATACCAATGAGCAGTTCTTC. Using reference TRBV19 and TRBJ2-1 for the parts outside the CDR3, the full variable domain is DGGITQSPKYLFRKEGQNVTLSCEQNLNHDAMYWYRQDPGQGLRLIYYSQIVNDFQKGDIAEGYSVSREKKESFPLTVTSAQKNPTAFYLCASGTGYTNEQFFGPGTRLTVL.

This clone has a single count. The chain joins TRBV6-5 to TRBJ1-1; TRBD1 might be the D (5 bases). Germline-derived CDR1 and CDR2 are MNHEY and SVGAGI. The V gene lost 0 bases and the J gene lost 0 bases, with 8 bases spanning the gap. The CDR3 runs 15 residues. CDR3 sequence reads: CASSYSATVNTEAFF. In nucleotides, the CDR3 is TGTGCCAGCAGTTACTCTGCGACAGTGAACACTGAAGCTTTCTTT.

The chain couples TRBV9 to TRBJ2-1; 7 bases line up with TRBD1. V was clipped by 2 bases and J by 13 bases; unmatched bases: 3. Germline V gene lookup returns CDR1 SGDLS and CDR2 YYNGEE. CDR3 length: 11 amino acids. The CDR3 sequence: CASSVGDSQFF. The CDR3 DNA is TGTGCCAGCAGCGTCGGGGACAGTCAGTTCTTC.

J is TRBJ1-5 and V is TRBV7-2; the D gene is possibly TRBD1 (5 bases). In germline, CDR1 is SGHTA, CDR2 FQGNSA. The CDR3 has 14 amino acids. V was shortened by 1 base and J by 1 base, with 5 bases between the two germline ends. The CDR3 sequence: CASSLDRSNQPQHF. CDR3 bases: TGTGCCAGCAGCTTAGACAGGAGCAATCAGCCCCAGCATTTT.

CDR3 nucleotide sequence: TGTGCCAGCAGCCTCCAAATTGCGGGGACTGAAGCTTTCTTT. It codes for CASSLQIAGTEAFF. The gene calls are TRBV11-2 and TRBJ1-1; D is unresolved. The V gene lost 5 bases and the J gene lost 5 bases, with 15 bases spanning the gap. The CDR3 runs to 14 residues. Germline CDR1 and CDR2: SGHAT and FQNNGV.

The chain uses TRBV28 and TRBJ1-4, with 7 bases fitting TRBD1. V shed 8 bases and J 0 bases; nucleotides not matched to a gene: 15. CDR1 and CDR2 from the germline V gene are MDHEN and SYDVKM. The CDR3 is 18 residues long. CDR3 nucleotides: TGTGCCAGCTGCGTGGGACAGAGCATTTTTCCAACTAATGAAAAACTGTTTTTT. Protein: CASCVGQSIFPTNEKLFF.

A single count supports this clone. The gene calls are TRBV19 and TRBJ2-7, with 7 bases identical to TRBD1. Germline-derived CDR1 and CDR2 are LNHDA and SQIVND (reference sequence). V was clipped by 2 bases and J by 3 bases; unmatched bases: 7. The CDR3 is 15 amino acids. The CDR3 DNA reads TGTGCCAGTAGTATAAACTCCGGGACAGTCTACGAGCAGTACTTC. Translated: CASSINSGTVYEQYF. Together with reference TRBV19 and TRBJ2-7, the CDR3 gives the full variable domain: DGGITQSPKYLFRKEGQNVTLSCEQNLNHDAMYWYRQDPGQGLRLIYYSQIVNDFQKGDIAEGYSVSREKKESFPLTVTSAQKNPTAFYLCASSINSGTVYEQYFGPGTRLTVT.

This chain links TRBV28 with TRBJ2-3; TRBD1 aligns across 11 bases. Germline-derived CDR1 and CDR2 are MDHEN and SYDVKM. V lost 6 bases to trimming and J lost 4 bases; unmatched junction nucleotides: 6. This CDR3 contains 15 residues. The CDR3 DNA is TGTGCCAGCAGAACGGGACAGGGGGGGGCAGATACGCAGTATTTT. This gives the protein CASRTGQGGADTQYF. The variable domain in full, with the rest retrieved from reference TRBV28 and TRBJ2-3, is DVKVTQSSRYLVKRTGEKVFLECVQDMDHENMFWYRQDPGLGLRLIYFSYDVKMKEKGDIPEGYSVSREKKERFSLILESASTNQTSMYLCASRTGQGGADTQYFGPGTRLTVL.

This rearrangement joins TRBV4-2 to TRBJ2-6, with 7 bases that match TRBD1. Trimming at V came to 1 base and at J to 4 bases, leaving 1 base not matched to a gene. The CDR3 spans 15 residues. Germline assignment: CDR1 LGHNA and CDR2 YNFKEQ. This CDR3 reads CASSQGGGGANVLTF. DNA of the CDR3: TGTGCCAGCAGCCAAGGAGGGGGCGGGGCCAACGTCCTGACTTTC.

The chain carries TRBV30 and TRBJ2-1; TRBD2 matches at 10 bases. This CDR3 region has 16 residues. Germline V gene sequence: CDR1 GTSNPN, CDR2 SVGIG (reference sequence). With V trimmed by 1 base and J by 0 bases, 3 bases remained unmatched. DNA for the CDR3: TGTGCCTGGAGTGAAGTAGCGGGAGGCTCCTACAATGAGCAGTTCTTC. Translation: CAWSEVAGGSYNEQFF.

This chain uses TRBV7-2 with TRBJ1-2; 8 positions match TRBD1. Germline lookup yields CDR1 SGHTA and CDR2 FQGNSA. The CDR3 contains 14 residues. J lost 3 bases, V lost 3 bases, and 3 bases had no gene match. CDR3 coding DNA: TGTGCCAGCAGCTTCGGACAGGGCCACTATGGCTACACCTTC. Its translation: CASSFGQGHYGYTF. The full variable domain, with the rest looked up from reference TRBV7-2 and TRBJ1-2, is GAGVSQSPSNKVTEKGKDVELRCDPISGHTALYWYRQSLGQGLEFLIYFQGNSAPDKSGLPSDRFSAERTGGSVSTLTIQRTQQEDSAVYLCASSFGQGHYGYTFGSGTRLTVV.

This rearrangement joins TRBV7-6 to TRBJ2-6, with 8 nucleotides matching TRBD2. This CDR3 spans 17 amino acids. V was clipped by 4 bases and J by 4 bases; unmatched bases: 9. Germline assignment: CDR1 SGHVS and CDR2 FNYEAQ. The DNA of the CDR3 is TGTGCCAGCAGCTCCGGCAGGGTAGCGGGGGGGGCCAACGTCCTGACTTTC. Protein sequence: CASSSGRVAGGANVLTF.